This TCR beta chain was retrieved from a study of blood T cells in healthy people across ages. Next came a second PCR, run for about 6 to 12 cycles, which used a sample-barcoded 5' primer along with a J-beta primer mix. TCRdb used MiXCR to reprocess the 5' RACE reads, holding one entry per CDR3 protein. The data show over 1.5 million distinct CDR3 sequences, just under 50% seen once. The CDR3 is made up of 13 amino acids. The V gene lost 2 bases and the J gene lost 0 bases, with 7 bases spanning the gap. Germline V gene lookup returns CDR1 SQVTM and CDR2 ANQGSEA. This clonotype was sampled from a woman between 40 and 55 years old in good health. The chain has TRBV29-1 and TRBJ1-1; D is uncertain. What was sequenced was blood. CDR3 nucleotides: TGCAGCGTTGAACCCGTAATGAACACTGAAGCTTTCTTT. This sequence encodes CSVEPVMNTEAFF.